This TCR beta chain derives from a study of T cells in Graves' hyperthyroidism and ophthalmopathy. TCR beta CDR3 region amplification was performed from RNA transcripts. HTBI primers were the set used in a first-round RT-PCR of the TCR CDR3. Each CDR3 protein gets one entry after TCRdb re-called the multiplex PCR reads with MiXCR. Among hundreds of thousands of distinct CDR3 sequences listed, 18% were seen once. This clonotype was detected a few times. Trimming pared 7 bases from V and 8 bases from J, leaving 15 bases between. The CDR3 spans 13 residues. Germline CDR1 is MNHEY and CDR2 is SMNVEV (reference sequence).

Sequenced input: blood. This TCR was recovered from a woman between 45 and 60 years old with Graves' hyperthyroidism that later progressed to Graves' ophthalmopathy. V usage is TRBV27 and J usage is TRBJ2-1; no clear D gene. CDR3 sequence: CASIRQEGYEQFF. The CDR3 coding sequence is TGTGCCAGCATCCGGCAGGAAGGGTATGAGCAGTTCTTC.